This entry lists 23 T cell receptor beta chains sequenced from one sample in a study of blood T cell repertoires in COVID-19. The data were produced by immunoSEQ multiplex PCR, yet TCRdb's version contains in-frame clones alone and is incomplete. The sample lists about 140,000 clones, approximately 78% seen once, with less than 5% in the top ten. The sample consisted of peripheral blood. All receptors derive from a woman older than 75 with acute or convalescent COVID-19.

This chain joins TRBV28 and TRBJ1-2; 9 positions agree with TRBD1. Trimming at V came to 6 bases and at J to 9 bases, leaving 5 bases not matched to a gene. The germline V gene encodes CDR1 MDHEN and CDR2 SYDVKM. The CDR3 consists of 12 residues. The CDR3 is CASRLDRGSYTF. Here the CDR3 DNA reads TGTGCCAGCAGGTTGGACAGGGGTAGCTACACCTTC.

The V gene is TRBV21-1, the J gene TRBJ2-1; the table's D gene call, TRBD1, was not cross checked with the DNA. TRBV21-1 is noted as a pseudogene. The CDR3 has 20 residues. The CDR3 DNA is TGTGCCAGCAGCAAAGGTAAACAGGGGGAGCTTGGCGTGGACTACAATGAGCAGTTCTTC. Translation: CASSKGKQGELGVDYNEQFF.

This clone showed up just a few times. One end of the junction fails to match germline, which may point to a read error. V is TRBV9 and J is TRBJ2-1, with unresolved D. Germline CDR1 is SGDLS and CDR2 is YYNGEE. The CDR3 contains 14 residues. CDR3 in amino acids: CASSVGPSHNEQFF. DNA of the CDR3: TGTGCCAGCAGCGTAGGTCCCTCCCACAATGAGCAGTTCTTC.

This clone appeared a single time. This rearrangement joins TRBV12-3 or TRBV12-4 to TRBJ2-7; D may be TRBD1 (6 bases). There are 13 residues in the CDR3. V lost 10 bases and J lost 4, with 17 bases in between. The CDR3 region is CATRQVGAYEQYF. In nucleotides, the CDR3 is TGTGCCACCCGACAGGTCGGCGCTTACGAGCAGTACTTC.

This rearrangement joins TRBV28 to TRBJ2-1, with 8 bases lining up with TRBD1. The V gene's germline CDR1 is MDHEN and CDR2 SYDVKM. CDR3 length: 14 amino acids. V shed 3 bases and J 7 bases; nucleotides not matched to a gene: 5. The CDR3 sequence: CASSLVRGQNEQFF. The CDR3, as DNA: TGTGCCAGCAGTTTGGTCAGGGGGCAGAATGAGCAGTTCTTC.

Only one count was recorded for this clone. This chain joins TRBV6-1 and TRBJ1-1, with a tentative D call TRBD1 (5 bases). The CDR3 has 15 residues. Germline lookup yields CDR1 MNHNS and CDR2 SASEGT. Trimming removed 6 bases at V and 0 bases at J, with 14 bases between. CDR3 in DNA: TGTGCCAGCAGCTATCGACAGTACATGAACACTGAAGCTTTCTTT. The encoded protein is CASSYRQYMNTEAFF.

This clone has only one observation. The rearrangement links TRBV2 to TRBJ2-7; 7 bases are a match to TRBD1. Losses at the gene ends were 5 bases for V and 0 bases for J; bases not matched to a gene: 7. The CDR3 consists of 15 residues. CDR1 SNHLY and CDR2 FYNNEI come from the germline V gene. Written as DNA, the CDR3 is TGTGCCAGCAGTTTCGGACAGGCATTCTCCTACGAGCAGTACTTC. As protein: CASSFGQAFSYEQYF.

V gene TRBV5-5 combines with J gene TRBJ1-2; 8 bases are shared with TRBD1. The ends lost 1 base at V and 2 bases at J; junction bases unmatched: 1. CDR1 SGHKS and CDR2 YYEKEE come from the germline V gene (reference sequence). The length of the CDR3 is 14 residues. The CDR3 spells CASSLQGANYGYTF. CDR3 bases: TGTGCCAGCAGCTTGCAGGGGGCCAACTATGGCTACACCTTC. The whole variable domain, remainder taken from reference TRBV5-5 and TRBJ1-2, is DAGVTQSPTHLIKTRGQQVTLRCSPISGHKSVSWYQQVLGQGPQFIFQYYEKEERGRGNFPDRFSARQFPNYSSELNVNALLLGDSALYLCASSLQGANYGYTFGSGTRLTVV.

V and J are TRBV5-1 and TRBJ1-6; the D gene is possibly TRBD1 (6 bases). In germline, CDR1 is SGHRS, CDR2 YFSETQ. The CDR3 has 16 residues. V lost 4 bases and J lost 8, with 19 bases in between. In nucleotides, the CDR3 is TGCGCCAGCAGCAGGGACATGGGATCCCCGTATTCACCCCTCCACTTT. This sequence encodes CASSRDMGSPYSPLHF. The variable domain in full, completed from reference TRBV5-1 and TRBJ1-6, reads KAGVTQTPRYLIKTRGQQVTLSCSPISGHRSVSWYQQTPGQGLQFLFEYFSETQRNKGNFPGRFSGRQFSNSRSEMNVSTLELGDSALYLCASSRDMGSPYSPLHFGNGTRLTVT.

The genes are TRBV5-1 and TRBJ1-5; D is unclear. Between the trimmed V and J ends, which lost 1 base and 3 bases, there was a span of 14 bases. The CDR3 extends over 16 amino acids. The V gene's germline CDR1 is SGHRS and CDR2 YFSETQ. The CDR3 DNA sequence: TGCGCCAGCAGCTTGAATGGTCCGGGGTACAATCAGCCCCAGCATTTT. Translating gives CASSLNGPGYNQPQHF.

The chain joins TRBV28 to TRBJ2-7; 7 nucleotides match TRBD2. With 4 bases clipped from V and 2 bases from J, the junction kept 8 bases outside the gene matches. This CDR3 contains 15 residues. Germline V CDR1 and CDR2: MDHEN, SYDVKM. The DNA for the CDR3 is TGTGCCAGCAGTTCGGGGGGAGCAGATACCTACGAGCAGTACTTC. This encodes CASSSGGADTYEQYF.

The chain recombines TRBV15 with TRBJ2-1; D may be TRBD2 (5 bases). This CDR3 comprises 14 residues. Trimming cost V 9 bases and J 3 bases, with 15 bases left between them. Germline CDR1 and CDR2: LNHNV and YYDKDF (reference sequence). CDR3 amino acids: CATQPHGDYNEQFF. CDR3 in DNA: TGTGCCACGCAACCTCACGGGGACTACAATGAGCAGTTCTTC.

The rearrangement links TRBV2 to TRBJ1-2, with D possibly being TRBD1 (5 bases). V lost 6 bases to trimming and J lost 6 bases, with 14 bases between them. In germline, CDR1 is SNHLY, CDR2 FYNNEI. This CDR3 spans 13 amino acids. CDR3 in DNA: TGTGCCAGCAGCGACGACAGCGTCAATGGCTACACCTTC. Its protein product is CASSDDSVNGYTF.

The rearrangement joins TRBV15 to TRBJ2-7; 7 nucleotides line up with TRBD2. Germline V gives CDR1 LNHNV, CDR2 YYDKDF (reference sequence). V lost 0 bases and J lost 5; bases outside the gene matches: 7. The CDR3 has 15 amino acids. The CDR3 sequence: CATSRDPGLVDEQYF. CDR3 bases: TGTGCCACCAGCAGAGACCCAGGACTAGTAGACGAGCAGTACTTC.

This clone was seen more than once but under ten times. The J gene is TRBJ2-7, the V gene TRBV7-9; possibly TRBD1 for D (5 bases). The germline V gene encodes CDR1 SEHNR and CDR2 FQNEAQ (reference sequence). CDR3 length: 13 amino acids. Trimming pared 1 base from V and 2 bases from J, leaving 6 bases between. The CDR3 loop is CASSLGGPYEQYF. CDR3 in DNA: TGTGCCAGCAGCTTAGGGGGCCCCTACGAGCAGTACTTC.

The V call is TRBV6-5, the J call TRBJ1-1; no clear D gene. The CDR3 is made up of 13 amino acids. With 6 bases removed from V and 0 bases from J, the gap between germline ends came to 8 bases. Germline CDR1 is MNHEY and CDR2 is SVGAGI. Written as DNA, the CDR3 is TGTGCCAGCAGAGGAGTCATGAACACTGAAGCTTTCTTT. Its protein is CASRGVMNTEAFF.

This chain connects TRBV27 to TRBJ1-1, with D unresolved. Germline V gene lookup returns CDR1 MNHEY and CDR2 SMNVEV (reference sequence). V was pared by 3 bases and J by 5 bases, with 16 bases between. The CDR3 totals 15 residues. The DNA for the CDR3 is TGTGCCAGCAGTTTCTCTACACAAGGAGAGACTGAAGCTTTCTTT. It translates to CASSFSTQGETEAFF.

The rearrangement uses TRBV7-9 and TRBJ2-2; TRBD2 matches at 7 bases. Germline V lookup: CDR1 SEHNR, CDR2 FQNEAQ (reference sequence). V dropped 3 bases and J dropped 7; count of bases not matched to a gene: 5. This CDR3 spans 14 amino acids. The CDR3 spells CASSFSGRGGELFF. CDR3 DNA sequence: TGTGCCAGCAGCTTCTCAGGGAGGGGCGGGGAGCTGTTTTTT. The variable domain in full, with the rest retrieved from reference TRBV7-9 and TRBJ2-2, is DTGVSQNPRHKITKRGQNVTFRCDPISEHNRLYWYRQTLGQGPEFLTYFQNEAQLEKSRLLSDRFSAERPKGSFSTLEIQRTEQGDSAMYLCASSFSGRGGELFFGEGSRLTVL.

The V and J genes are TRBV3-1 (or the pseudogene TRBV3-2) and TRBJ2-1; TRBD2 agrees at 11 bases. The CDR3 consists of 16 residues. The V gene end was trimmed by 0 bases and the J gene end by 13 bases; junction bases not matched to a gene: 11. Germline V lookup: CDR1 LGHDT, CDR2 YNNKEL (reference sequence). The CDR3 here is CASSQDTSGSEFSQFF. In nucleotides, the CDR3 is TGTGCCAGCAGCCAAGATACTAGCGGGAGTGAGTTCTCCCAGTTCTTC.

This clone was picked up one time. The chain's CDR3 is CAISAGQGRDTEAFF. In nucleotides, the CDR3 is TGTGCCATCAGTGCCGGACAGGGGCGGGACACTGAAGCTTTCTTT. This chain links TRBV10-3 with TRBJ1-1; 9 bases match TRBD1. Germline values: CDR1 ENHRY, CDR2 SYGVKD. This CDR3 spans 15 amino acids. V lost 4 bases and J lost 3; bases outside the gene matches: 6.

The chain has TRBV5-6 and TRBJ1-2; 7 bases fit TRBD1. Per germline, CDR1 SGHDT and CDR2 YYEEEE. This CDR3 is 18 amino acids long. V gave up 4 bases and J gave up 5 bases; unmatched junction bases: 20. Here the CDR3 DNA reads TGTGCCAGCAGCCTAGGCATGGGACAGCACACAGAAGAATATGGCTACACCTTC. The encoded protein is CASSLGMGQHTEEYGYTF.

This rearrangement joins TRBV3-1 (or the pseudogene TRBV3-2) to TRBJ1-1, with 7 bases identical to TRBD1. The CDR3 runs 14 residues. Germline assignment: CDR1 LGHDT and CDR2 YNNKEL (reference sequence). V was clipped by 3 bases and J by 6 bases; unmatched bases: 7. The CDR3: CASSQIPGGPEAFF. CDR3 bases: TGTGCCAGCAGCCAGATACCAGGGGGTCCTGAAGCTTTCTTT.

This clone appeared once. The chain links TRBV4-1 to TRBJ1-2, with D possibly matching TRBD1 (5 bases). V lost 0 bases, J lost 8 bases, and 13 bases lay in between. Germline V gene data show CDR1 as MGHRA and CDR2 as YSYEKL. The CDR3 has 14 amino acids. CDR3 protein: CASSQESRRVGYTF. DNA of the CDR3: TGCGCCAGCAGCCAAGAGTCGCGCAGGGTAGGCTACACCTTC.